This T cell receptor beta chain was found in a study of cytomegalovirus exposure and HLA in healthy donors. V was pared by 1 base and J by 8 bases, with 11 bases between. This CDR3 has 13 amino acids. Per germline, CDR1 SGHTA and CDR2 FQGNSA. As for this clone: Its antigen is undetermined.

The study ran its PCR with 60 Vbeta and 13 Jbeta primers. Produced via immunoSEQ multiplex PCR; TCRdb's table is partial and in-frame only. The sample shows 150,000 to 200,000 clones, about 77% of them seen only once. Donors counted as nominally healthy when sampled, yet unrecorded immune exposures were likely. Overall study results and limits: Immune exposure data for these donors was limited to CMV serostatus.

This TCR was recovered from a woman between 25 and 40 years old in good health and CMV-seropositive. V and J are TRBV7-2 and TRBJ1-2; D unresolved. Sequencing used PBMCs. For the CDR3, the DNA is TGTGCCAGCAGCTTAGAGGTCGGAGGGGGCTACACCTTC. Translating gives CASSLEVGGGYTF.